This paragraph covers one T cell receptor beta chain sequence. Its cognate antigen is unknown. The single heparinised draw taken from each donor contained around 100 mL of blood on average. Between the trimmed V and J ends, which lost 4 bases and 0 bases, there was a span of 14 bases. CDR3 size: 15 residues. The germline gives CDR1 SGHNT, CDR2 YYREEE (reference sequence). This entry belongs to a study of beta chain features in type 1 diabetes. Study-wide points: Healthy donors had naive, central memory and Treg TCRB repertoires that appeared less similar than those seen among patients. VDJ junctions from type 1 diabetes patients carried fewer insertions and larger deletions.

The whole isolated RNA underwent reverse transcription, so sequencing captured expressed TCRB transcripts. TCRdb's table, derived via immunoSEQ multiplex PCR, lists solely in-frame clones and lacks some. The sample consists of some 60,000 clones, about 60% of them appearing once. V gene TRBV5-4 combines with J gene TRBJ2-7; a possible D gene is TRBD2 (6 bases). The sequence was collected from a woman in her late teens or twenties in good health. The sequenced material came from Tregs from blood. DNA of the CDR3: TGTGCCAGCAGCCACGGAGGGCAGAGCTCCTACGAGCAGTACTTC. Translation gives CASSHGGQSSYEQYF.